Presented here are 3 T cell receptor beta chains from one specimen sequenced in a study of type 1 and type 2 diabetes patients. Genomic DNA was the PCR template. Multiplex PCR with 30 forward and 13 reverse primers amplified the TCR beta CDR3. TCRdb recomputed calls from the multiplex PCR reads with MiXCR, one row per CDR3 protein. The sample consists of about 270,000 distinct CDR3 sequences, 45% to 60% of them appearing once. Sequenced material: peripheral blood mononuclear cells (PBMCs). The receptor source for this set is a young man with type 2 diabetes.

The chain uses TRBV9 and TRBJ2-3; 12 bases agree with TRBD2. The germline gives CDR1 SGDLS, CDR2 YYNGEE. The length of the CDR3 is 20 residues. Trimming removed 3 bases from V and 6 bases from J; junction bases left unmatched: 20. The CDR3 bases are TGTGCCAGCAGCGCCCGCCTTAATTTTCGGACTAGCGGGGATACGGATACGCAGTATTTT. As protein: CASSARLNFRTSGDTDTQYF.

This clonotype was counted many times. The gene calls are TRBV25-1 and TRBJ2-2; a possible D gene is TRBD2 (6 bases). Germline V gives CDR1 MGHDK, CDR2 SYGVNS. V lost 6 bases, J lost 5 bases, and 10 bases lay in between. The CDR3 runs 13 residues. The CDR3 reads CASSLGLTGELFF. The CDR3 bases are TGTGCCAGCAGCCTCGGACTAACCGGGGAGCTGTTTTTT. The full variable domain, its missing parts supplied by reference TRBV25-1 and TRBJ2-2, is EADIYQTPRYLVIGTGKKITLECSQTMGHDKMYWYQQDPGMELHLIHYSYGVNSTEKGDLSSESTVSRIRTEHFPLTLESARPSHTSQYLCASSLGLTGELFFGEGSRLTVL.

This clonotype occurred many times. The CDR3 sequence is CASSAGPGTEAFF. CDR3 DNA: TGCGCCAGCAGTGCTGGACCGGGTACTGAAGCTTTCTTT. This chain uses TRBV10-1 with TRBJ1-1; no definite D call. Germline CDR1 reads WNHNN; CDR2 reads SYGVQD (reference sequence). This CDR3 has 13 residues. V lost 4 bases to trimming and J lost 5 bases, with 11 bases between them.